The entry below gives a single T cell receptor beta chain sequence along with its context. Its antigen remains unidentified. There are no base qualities to consult, and no much larger clone falls within one base. The record originates from a study of blood T cell repertoires in COVID-19 (TCRdb year 2020). Describing the broader study: ImmuneRACE Cohort 3 recovered participants were defined by two consecutive negative NP/OP PCR tests, healthcare professional clearance, or symptom resolution. Where HLA class I and class II types were available, the types were taken from metadata supplied by the sample provider, not from assay-based typing. The prospective study material was composed of cDNA or gDNA derived from T cells, B-cell-depleted T cells, or PBMCs. Collaborator samples came from the United States, Italy and Spain and covered acute and convalescent phases of COVID-19. The dataset comprised deeply sampled blood TCRbeta repertoires from subjects exposed to, actively infected with, or recovered from COVID-19. The repertoires were made available in a free public database intended to serve as a resource for research on the immune response to SARS-CoV-2. Samples came from the ongoing ImmuneRACE study (first 160 participants) plus 1,254 subjects from 6 global collaborators. Sample metadata almost always included a de-identified subject ID, COVID-19 status, age in years and sex. Results and caveats for the whole study, not just this receptor: The amount of clinical and demographic metadata varied by source and participant and was provided uncurated.

Reading the germline V gene gives CDR1 SGHVS and CDR2 FNYEAQ. Taken from cysteine to phenylalanine, the CDR3 has 13 residues. The sequence is cut down to CDR3 DNA, 39 bases in frame from base 1. Relative to germline, V is missing 1 base and J is missing 10 bases, with 4 bases of the junction outside any gene match. In the prospective study, participants were about 18 to 95 years old, resided in under 30 geographic areas of the United States, and were enrolled through a virtual design. In the prospective study, cohorts were assigned on the basis of participant-reported clinical history obtained from a screening survey and a study questionnaire. Each participant in the prospective study had whole blood, serum and a nasopharyngeal or oropharyngeal swab collected by mobile phlebotomists. Participants in the prospective study had the option to provide additional blood draws and questionnaires over a 2-month period. Before DNA extraction, prospective study blood samples were shipped either frozen or at room temperature.

TCRbeta CDR3 regions were amplified from genomic DNA by means of the immunoSEQ Assay, a bias-controlled multiplex PCR. The paper's processing steps were these. The number of nucleated cells in each sample was estimated by amplification of reference gene primers within the assay. To quantify the absolute abundance of each unique TCRbeta CDR3 rearrangement, sequence reads were collapsed and filtered. Productive Simpson clonality was computed per sample as the square root of Simpson's diversity index over productive rearrangements. TCRdb holds this immuneACCESS table with in-frame rearrangements only. Some clones are missing; in checked studies, unresolved V genes explain under half, and the rest has no known cause. Clone size and V and J calls were adopted from that table, with D and trimming inferred from the DNA. For this sample the table gives 210,000 or so clones, of which roughly 90% were detected only once. The ten most abundant clones make up roughly 3.2% of the sample.

The receptor comes from a woman in her forties or fifties in a cohort exposed to, infected with or recovered from COVID-19 (not recorded which). The chain couples TRBV7-6 to TRBJ1-1, with TRBD1 identical over 9 junction bases. Sequenced input: PBMCs or T cells enriched from blood (not recorded which). The DNA is TGTGCCAGCAGCTTAGACAGGGGGCCATCAGCTTTCTTT. Translated, this gives CASSLDRGPSAFF.